This T cell receptor (beta chain) was obtained from a study of OX40 agonist ivuxolimab in advanced cancers. Looking at the study overall: Hepatocellular carcinoma, melanoma, renal cell or head and neck cancer was diagnosed in the dose-escalation patients. Study findings and constraints: Individuals who were partial responders at 0.1-3.0 mg/kg had clonal expansion that ranked among the lowest.

Using immunoSEQ multiplex PCR, the repertoire was profiled, and TCRdb retains in-frame clones only, with some absent. Altogether 65,000 to 85,000 clones are present, 84% being singletons, with the ten largest covering approximately 7%. This CDR3 spans 13 amino acids. V was pared by 3 bases and J by 0 bases, with 6 bases between. Germline CDR1 MDHEN, CDR2 SYDVKM. Anyone with autoimmune disease history or systemic immunosuppression was excluded. This clone was counted a few times. Its antigen is unknown. The chain uses TRBV28 and TRBJ2-7, with unresolved D. The starting material was CD4+ or CD8+ T cells sorted from blood, obtained in a trial of the OX40 agonist ivuxolimab. The TCR sequence derives from an adult with an advanced solid tumor such as melanoma, head and neck, liver or kidney cancer. CDR3: CASSFVGSYEQYF. For the CDR3, the DNA is TGTGCCAGCAGTTTTGTGGGCTCCTACGAGCAGTACTTC.